This T cell receptor (beta chain) was captured in a study of blood T cells in healthy people across ages. In this sample, this clonotype turned up once. Its antigen is not known. PCR was performed a second time for 7 to 11 cycles using a sample-barcoded 5' primer and a J-beta primer mix. One entry per CDR3 protein results from TCRdb running MiXCR on the 5' RACE reads. This table holds 1.4 million or so distinct CDR3 sequences, approximately 42% found once. Study-wide findings and caveats: Fewer expanded clones and more diversity marked long-lived versus aged donors. With unsorted PBMCs, a conclusive comparison of naive versus antigen-experienced cells was not possible. It was not known whether donors were CMV positive (a possible confounder of expanded clonotype changes).

Sequencing was carried out using blood. The TCR sequence derives from a woman under 30 in good health.

This chain's CDR3 is CASSKMDPDGNYNEQYF. CDR3 nucleotide sequence: TGTGCCAGCAGCAAAATGGATCCGGACGGCAACTACAATGAGCAGTACTTC. The chain recombines TRBV21-1 with TRBJ2-1. TRBJ2-7 matches the DNA end more closely, so the J call is doubtful. TRBV21-1 is a pseudogene segment. This CDR3 comprises 17 residues.